The present T cell receptor (beta chain) was sequenced within a study of Ad26.COV2.S vaccination and SARS-CoV-2 variants. The CDR3 length is 14 residues. Trimming cost V 4 bases and J 3 bases, with 12 bases left between them. Germline V gene data show CDR1 as KGHSH and CDR2 as LQKENI. Indicated treatment: 15 to 20 received Ad26.COV2.S at low or high dose, single or two shots; several received placebo; per-sample allocation not given. Repertoires come from day 63 after the first vaccine or placebo injection. Study outcomes and limitations: While placebo recipients had lower spike-specific TCR breadth, vaccine recipients had more. Total T cell responses were possibly underestimated by TCR breadth and depth analyses.

TCRdb's copy holds only in-frame clones and misses some; the assay was immunoSEQ multiplex PCR. This sample has some 290,000 clones, with around 81% found just once. Points on this clone: Its antigen is currently unknown.

The starting material was peripheral blood, obtained in a trial of Ad26.COV2.S vaccine versus placebo. This rearrangement joins TRBV18 to TRBJ1-2; a weak D match, TRBD1 (5 bases). The sequence came from a person aged 18-65 years who received the Ad26.COV2.S COVID-19 vaccine or a placebo. DNA for the CDR3: TGTGCCAGCTCACAACCGGGGCCCTACTATGGCTACACCTTC. This codes for CASSQPGPYYGYTF.